This T cell receptor beta chain was recorded in a study of blood T cell repertoires in COVID-19. This CDR3 comprises 16 residues. The junction had 8 bases not matched to a gene; V was cut back by 7 bases and J by 0 bases. In germline, CDR1 is MNHNY, CDR2 SVGAGI (reference sequence). Profiled with immunoSEQ multiplex PCR; TCRdb holds only in-frame clones, not every one. The sample lists about 66,000 clones; 91% were seen once. The sequenced material came from peripheral blood. The TCR sequence derives from a human donor in a cohort sampled during active COVID-19. This chain links TRBV6-6 with TRBJ2-1, with 8 positions matching TRBD2. CDR3 region: CASIPSGLSSYNEQFF. CDR3 in DNA: TGTGCCAGCATCCCTAGCGGGCTGAGCTCCTACAATGAGCAGTTCTTC.